This passage covers 13 T cell receptor beta chains from one sample sequenced in a study of T-cell reconstitution after alpha-beta-depleted transplantation in children. The TCRbeta library was prepared with unique molecular identifiers. TCRdb processed the PCR reads anew with MiXCR; each CDR3 protein has one entry. This sample has around 250,000 distinct CDR3 sequences, with 9.9% found just once. The starting material was PBMCs from the stem cell graft donor, obtained from the stem cell graft. These TCRs come from a human donor who donated a stem cell graft to a child with SCID.

This clonotype was observed a handful of times. The gene calls are TRBV29-1 and TRBJ2-1, with 11 bases identical to TRBD1. The CDR3 length is 15 residues. With V trimmed by 5 bases and J by 4 bases, 7 bases remained unmatched. CDR1 is SQVTM, CDR2 ANQGSEA, per germline. The CDR3 DNA reads as TGCAGCGTTAGTCCGGGACAGGGGGTATACAATGAGCAGTTCTTC. This encodes CSVSPGQGVYNEQFF.

The DNA for the CDR3 is TGTGCCAGCAGTTTATCCGGGACACCCGGCTACACCTTC. The encoded protein is CASSLSGTPGYTF. This sequence joins TRBV12-3 or TRBV12-4 and TRBJ1-2; D possibly corresponds to TRBD1 (6 bases). The CDR3 has 13 amino acids. Trimming cost V 2 bases and J 8 bases, with 12 bases left between them.

This clonotype was seen more than once but under ten times. This sequence joins TRBV6-5 and TRBJ1-1, with a tentative D call TRBD1 (5 bases). CDR3 size: 14 residues. Between the trimmed V and J ends, which lost 1 base and 4 bases, there was a span of 10 bases. Germline values: CDR1 MNHEY, CDR2 SVGAGI. CDR3 nucleotide sequence: TGTGCCAGCAGTTACTGGGGGTCCCCCACTGAAGCTTTCTTT. It encodes CASSYWGSPTEAFF.

This clonotype came up many times. The CDR3 here is CASRSEVYEQYF. The CDR3 bases are TGTGCCAGCAGGTCAGAAGTCTACGAGCAGTACTTC. The chain recombines TRBV12-3 or TRBV12-4 with TRBJ2-7, with D unclear. Trimming cost V 6 bases and J 3 bases, with 9 bases left between them. The CDR3 is made up of 12 amino acids.

This clonotype was found a few times. The rearrangement uses TRBV11-3 and TRBJ2-7; 8 positions match TRBD2. Germline values: CDR1 SGHNT, CDR2 YENEEA. The CDR3 runs to 18 residues. V trimming: 1 base; J trimming: 1 base; junction bases outside the gene matches: 12. The CDR3 DNA reads TGTGCCAGCAGCTTAGTAGTTGGGTTGGGGACTAGATCCTACGAGCAGTACTTC. This encodes CASSLVVGLGTRSYEQYF.

V is TRBV4-2 and J is TRBJ1-5, with a tentative D call TRBD1 (5 bases). CDR1 is LGHNA and CDR2 is YNFKEQ in the germline V gene. Deletions cut 1 base from V and 4 bases from J, with 14 bases between. The CDR3 is made up of 16 amino acids. The CDR3 nucleotides read TGTGCCAGCAGCCAAGTTTCCGGGGGAAGGAATCAGCCCCAGCATTTT. Protein product: CASSQVSGGRNQPQHF.

The chain couples TRBV7-3 to TRBJ2-5; D not resolved. This CDR3 has 16 residues. Germline V lookup: CDR1 SGHTA, CDR2 FQGTGA. Deletions cut 4 bases from V and 5 bases from J, with 20 bases between. CDR3 residues: CASSSSPGSPVETQYF. CDR3 nucleotides: TGTGCCAGCAGCTCCAGCCCGGGTAGCCCCGTGGAGACCCAGTACTTC.

This clonotype was observed many times. CDR3 nucleotides: TGCAGTGCTAAGAAGCTGGGGACAGAGAACACCGGGGAGCTGTTTTTT. Translating gives CSAKKLGTENTGELFF. This chain links TRBV20-1 with TRBJ2-2; TRBD1 agrees at 7 bases. Germline loops: CDR1 DFQATT, CDR2 SNEGSKA (reference sequence). This CDR3 is 16 amino acids long. J lost 1 base, V lost 4 bases, and 9 bases had no gene match.

This clonotype was seen more than once but under ten times. J is TRBJ1-1 and V is TRBV27; D not resolved. The V gene lost 3 bases and the J gene lost 0 bases, with 11 bases spanning the gap. There are 15 residues in the CDR3. The germline CDR1 and CDR2 sequences are MNHEY and SMNVEV (reference sequence). Written as DNA, the CDR3 is TGTGCCAGCAGTTTGGGAAACCCGATGAACACTGAAGCTTTCTTT. It translates to CASSLGNPMNTEAFF.

This clonotype was seen only a few times. The chain links TRBV5-1 to TRBJ2-2; D is possibly TRBD2 (6 bases). The V and J ends lost 0 bases and 1 base respectively, with 10 bases between them. Germline values: CDR1 SGHRS, CDR2 YFSETQ. The CDR3 has 16 amino acids. CDR3 sequence reads: CASSLVISGNTGELFF. The CDR3 DNA reads as TGCGCCAGCAGCTTGGTTATTAGCGGGAACACCGGGGAGCTGTTTTTT.

This clonotype has a handful of counts. V and J are TRBV10-3 and TRBJ2-3; 13 nucleotides agree with TRBD2. After removal of 6 bases from V and 7 bases from J, the junction contained 4 bases not matched to a gene. CDR1 is ENHRY, CDR2 SYGVKD, per germline. This CDR3 spans 14 amino acids. The CDR3 region has the DNA TGTGCCATCAGCGGGACTAGCGGGGACCATACGCAGTATTTT. Residues: CAISGTSGDHTQYF.

This clonotype has more than one count but fewer than ten. The chain carries TRBV20-1 and TRBJ1-2; TRBD1 matches 10 bases. The CDR3 contains 13 residues. Trimming at V came to 2 bases and at J to 4 bases, leaving 1 base not matched to a gene. Germline lookup yields CDR1 DFQATT and CDR2 SNEGSKA (reference sequence). CDR3 sequence: CSARRTGGYGYTF. Written as DNA, the CDR3 is TGCAGTGCTAGAAGGACAGGGGGCTATGGCTACACCTTC.

V and J are TRBV7-2 and TRBJ2-7; unclear D gene. The V gene's germline CDR1 is SGHTA and CDR2 FQGNSA. Trimming shortened V by 2 bases and J by 6 bases, and 14 bases separated the two germline ends. The CDR3 covers 14 residues. CDR3 nucleotides: TGTGCCAGCAGCTTATCGCTGGGGAAGATCGAGCAGTACTTC. This codes for CASSLSLGKIEQYF. Variable domain in full (rest from reference TRBV7-2 and TRBJ2-7): GAGVSQSPSNKVTEKGKDVELRCDPISGHTALYWYRQSLGQGLEFLIYFQGNSAPDKSGLPSDRFSAERTGGSVSTLTIQRTQQEDSAVYLCASSLSLGKIEQYFGPGTRLTVT.